Shown below are 12 T cell receptor beta chains from a single sample sequenced in a study of control samples from healthy donors and cancer patients (dated by TCRdb to the early 2020s). The method was the immunoSEQ multiplex PCR assay. Sourced from immuneACCESS, this table was stored by TCRdb with only in-frame sequences that have V and J called. A share of the clones is absent; for the studies checked, an unresolved V gene accounts for under half, and the remainder has no known explanation. The sample has tens of thousands of clones on record, around 95% of them singletons. About 4% of the sample comes from the top ten. The sample consisted of blood. Every receptor here comes from a young man in good health.

The chain couples TRBV3-1 (or the pseudogene TRBV3-2) to TRBJ2-7; D unresolved. This CDR3 is 14 amino acids long. Germline V gives CDR1 LGHDT, CDR2 YNNKEL (reference sequence). V dropped 0 bases and J dropped 1 base, with 7 bases sitting between them. In DNA, the CDR3 is TGTGCCAGCAGCCAAGACGCCAGGTCCTACGAGCAGTACTTC. Amino acids: CASSQDARSYEQYF.

The chain joins TRBV5-5 to TRBJ1-2, with unresolved D. The CDR3 spans 11 residues. The V gene lost 6 bases and the J gene lost 6 bases, with 9 bases spanning the gap. Germline V gene sequence: CDR1 SGHKS, CDR2 YYEKEE (reference sequence). The CDR3 bases are TGTGCCAGCACCTGGGGTGATGGCTACACCTTC. This encodes CASTWGDGYTF.

The rearrangement joins TRBV5-6 to TRBJ2-1; TRBD2 matches 9 bases. With V trimmed by 3 bases and J by 9 bases, 16 bases remained unmatched. Germline CDR1 SGHDT, CDR2 YYEEEE. There are 17 residues in the CDR3. The CDR3 loop is CASSSFGGGRAQSEQFF. CDR3 DNA: TGTGCCAGCAGCTCCTTTGGGGGCGGGAGGGCCCAGAGTGAGCAGTTCTTC. The entire variable domain, with the rest obtained from reference TRBV5-6 and TRBJ2-1, is as follows: DAGVTQSPTHLIKTRGQQVTLRCSPKSGHDTVSWYQQALGQGPQFIFQYYEEEERQRGNFPDRFSGHQFPNYSSELNVNALLLGDSALYLCASSSFGGGRAQSEQFFGPGTRLTVL.

CDR3 DNA sequence: TGCGCCAGCAGCCAGACAGCAAGCTCTGGAAACACCATATATTTT. It translates to CASSQTASSGNTIYF. The chain couples TRBV4-1 to TRBJ1-3, with a possible D match to TRBD1 (5 bases). Per the germline V gene, CDR1 is MGHRA and CDR2 is YSYEKL. Trimming stripped 3 bases from V and 0 bases from J, with 9 bases between. The CDR3 contains 15 residues.

The chain joins TRBV5-1 to TRBJ1-6, with a weak D call TRBD1 (5 bases). Germline CDR1 is SGHRS and CDR2 is YFSETQ. Trimming took off 2 bases at V and 0 bases at J, with 6 bases between the two ends. This CDR3 is built from 15 residues. DNA for the CDR3: TGCGCCAGCAGCTTAGGGGACTCCTATAATTCACCCCTCCACTTT. It specifies CASSLGDSYNSPLHF.

The chain couples TRBV5-1 to TRBJ2-1, with 11 bases aligning to TRBD2. J was trimmed by 3 bases and V by 3 bases; bases with no gene match: 8. CDR3 size: 17 residues. Germline CDR1 and CDR2: SGHRS and YFSETQ. The CDR3 loop reads CASSSPNTSGSYNEQFF. The CDR3 coding sequence is TGCGCCAGCAGCTCTCCCAACACTAGCGGGAGCTACAATGAGCAGTTCTTC. Together with reference TRBV5-1 and TRBJ2-1, the CDR3 gives the full variable domain: KAGVTQTPRYLIKTRGQQVTLSCSPISGHRSVSWYQQTPGQGLQFLFEYFSETQRNKGNFPGRFSGRQFSNSRSEMNVSTLELGDSALYLCASSSPNTSGSYNEQFFGPGTRLTVL.

V and J are TRBV10-2 and TRBJ1-5, with TRBD1 as a possible D gene (5 bases). The CDR3 is 15 amino acids. V dropped 4 bases and J dropped 5 bases, with 15 bases sitting between them. CDR1 and CDR2 from the germline V gene are WSHSY and SAAADI. The CDR3 loop reads CASSVGWQGDQPQHF. The CDR3 region has the DNA TGCGCCAGCAGTGTAGGATGGCAGGGAGATCAGCCCCAGCATTTT.

This sequence joins TRBV30 and TRBJ2-5; D is unresolved. CDR1 and CDR2 from the germline V gene are GTSNPN and SVGIG (reference sequence). The V gene lost 4 bases and the J gene lost 2 bases, with 8 bases spanning the gap. CDR3 length: 12 amino acids. CDR3 region: CAWTVRQETQYF. CDR3 in DNA: TGTGCCTGGACTGTCAGACAAGAGACCCAGTACTTC.

DNA for the CDR3: TGCGCCAGCAGCCCGCCGGGGGGGGTTAACTATGGCTACACCTTC. Its protein product is CASSPPGGVNYGYTF. The chain recombines TRBV5-1 with TRBJ1-2; perhaps TRBD1 as D (5 bases). Trimming pared 4 bases from V and 1 base from J, leaving 14 bases between. Germline CDR1 is SGHRS and CDR2 is YFSETQ. The CDR3 length is 15 residues.

This clone appeared a single time. The V call is TRBV19, the J call TRBJ2-7; 12 bases agree with TRBD1. Unmatched junction bases numbered 9, after V lost 5 bases and J lost 4 bases. The V gene's germline CDR1 is LNHDA and CDR2 SQIVND (reference sequence). There are 16 residues in the CDR3. This CDR3 reads CASSPSRDRGRYEQYF. In DNA, the CDR3 is TGTGCCAGTAGTCCCTCTCGGGACAGGGGGCGATACGAGCAGTACTTC.

The chain employs TRBV7-5 and TRBJ2-7; the listed D gene, TRBD2, was not tested against the DNA. TRBV7-5 counts as a pseudogene. CDR3 length: 15 amino acids. CDR3 sequence: CARSRLAGGPHEQYF. The DNA of the CDR3 is TGTGCCAGAAGCCGTCTAGCGGGAGGCCCCCACGAGCAGTACTTC.

The V gene is TRBV10-3, the J gene TRBJ1-5; TRBD1 agrees at 7 bases. There are 17 residues in the CDR3. J was trimmed by 5 bases and V by 5 bases; bases with no gene match: 15. Germline V gene lookup returns CDR1 ENHRY and CDR2 SYGVKD. The CDR3 DNA sequence: TGTGCCATCAGTCAAGACCGTTTGGGCAGGGGGGATCAGCCCCAGCATTTT. Its protein is CAISQDRLGRGDQPQHF.